This T cell receptor beta chain originates from a study of radiotherapy plus CTLA-4 blockade in lung cancer. The CDR3 length is 15 residues. CDR1 and CDR2 (germline): LNHNV, YYDKDF (reference sequence). V dropped 0 bases and J dropped 2 bases, with 10 bases sitting between them. The table came from immunoSEQ multiplex PCR; TCRdb's copy has only in-frame clones and leaves some out. Of 120,000 or so clones in the sample, 85% to 90% were seen once. Points on this clone: The target antigen is unknown.

The study, taken as a whole, reports: Expansion of tumor-derived TCR clones was observed in blood after radiotherapy plus ipilimumab. The best predictor of response was reported to be early blood T cell clone dynamics, with interferon-beta.

The receptor was derived from a human donor with non-small cell lung cancer that progressed on radiotherapy plus ipilimumab. V is TRBV15 and J is TRBJ2-5; no clear D gene. Sequences were derived from peripheral blood, sampled from a patient treated with radiotherapy plus ipilimumab. In DNA form, the CDR3 reads TGTGCCACCAGCAGAGATCCAACAGATCAAGAGACCCAGTACTTC. Translated: CATSRDPTDQETQYF.